This T cell receptor (beta chain) was captured in a study of blood T cell repertoires in COVID-19. Overall study context: Researchers got acute and convalescent COVID-19 samples from the United States, Italy and Spain.

Profiling relied on immunoSEQ multiplex PCR, and the TCRdb table lists in-frame clones only, not all of them. The table includes under 300,000 clones, 80% to 90% detected once. Germline V gene lookup returns CDR1 MDHEN and CDR2 SYDVKM. Trimming cost V 6 bases and J 2 bases, with 22 bases left between them. The CDR3 consists of 18 residues. The rearrangement links TRBV28 to TRBJ2-2, with D uncertain. The TCR comes from a man in his sixties with acute or convalescent COVID-19. Sequencing used peripheral blood. The CDR3 sequence: CASRPGAYTPTNTGELFF. The CDR3 DNA reads TGTGCCAGCAGGCCTGGAGCTTACACCCCCACAAACACCGGGGAGCTGTTTTTT. The full variable domain, completed using reference TRBV28 and TRBJ2-2, is DVKVTQSSRYLVKRTGEKVFLECVQDMDHENMFWYRQDPGLGLRLIYFSYDVKMKEKGDIPEGYSVSREKKERFSLILESASTNQTSMYLCASRPGAYTPTNTGELFFGEGSRLTVL.